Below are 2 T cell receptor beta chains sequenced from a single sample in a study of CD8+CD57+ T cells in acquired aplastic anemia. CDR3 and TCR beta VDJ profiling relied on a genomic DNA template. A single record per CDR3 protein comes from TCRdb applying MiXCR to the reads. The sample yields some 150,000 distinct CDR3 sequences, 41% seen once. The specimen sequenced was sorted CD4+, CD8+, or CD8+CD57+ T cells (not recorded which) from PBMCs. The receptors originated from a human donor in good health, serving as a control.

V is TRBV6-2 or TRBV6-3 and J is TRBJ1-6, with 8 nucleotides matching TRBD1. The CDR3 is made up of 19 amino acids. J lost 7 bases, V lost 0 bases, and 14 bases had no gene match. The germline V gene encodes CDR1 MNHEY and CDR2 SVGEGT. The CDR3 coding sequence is TGTGCCAGCAGTTACTCGATCGGTTCCGGACAGGGTACGAATTCACCCCTCCACTTT. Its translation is CASSYSIGSGQGTNSPLHF.

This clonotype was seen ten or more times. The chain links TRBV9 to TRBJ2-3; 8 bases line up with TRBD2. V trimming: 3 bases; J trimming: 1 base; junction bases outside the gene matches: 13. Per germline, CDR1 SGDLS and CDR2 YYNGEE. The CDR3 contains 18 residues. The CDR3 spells CASSEAWEAGGRTDTQYF. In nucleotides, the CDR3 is TGTGCCAGCAGCGAGGCCTGGGAGGCGGGGGGACGCACAGATACGCAGTATTTT.